This TCR beta chain was obtained from a study of molecular identifiers for immune sequencing clone quantification. Regarding the study as a whole: Whereas naive cells kept under 1% of molecules in clones above 20 RNA copies, such clones held over 97% in effectors. Highly expanded clone sizes could be underestimated by identical TCR molecules that share a barcode. In a background of about 900,000 naive cells, spiked Jurkat TCR RNA from one cell was reportedly detectable.

This clonotype was seen many times. Its matching antigen is unknown. Germline CDR1 MNHNY, CDR2 SVGAGI (reference sequence). The CDR3 is 15 amino acids. Trimming removed 2 bases at V and 1 base at J, with 10 bases between. Naive CD8 T cells, phenotype CD8+CD4-CCR7+CD45RA+, were sorted. TCRdb re-derived calls from the PCR reads in MiXCR, one entry per CDR3 protein. The sample consists of around 300,000 distinct CDR3 sequences, roughly a quarter of them appearing once. This receptor was taken from a human donor in good health. Some libraries in this study had Jurkat cell RNA spiked in. The sample taken for sequencing was naive CD8+ T cells from blood, with Jurkat cell RNA spiked in. The subset: FACS-sorted CD8+CD4-CCR7+CD45RA+ naive T cells. This sequence joins TRBV6-6 and TRBJ2-3; D is ambiguous. CDR3 in DNA: TGTGCCAGCAGTTACATAAGACGGGGCACAGATACGCAGTATTTT. Its translation: CASSYIRRGTDTQYF.